These 25 T cell receptor beta chains came from one sample sequenced in a study of metastatic and nonmetastatic thyroid tumors. With MiXCR, TCRdb called clones anew from the PCR reads. The sample carries 89,000 or so clones, 8.6% recorded once. Every patient was untreated before thyroid surgery. The sample comprised blood. Receptors were obtained from a female donor with papillary thyroid cancer or a benign thyroid nodule (not recorded which). Some clones in this sample may be carry-over from other donors' samples.

This clone was seen repeatedly, ten times or more. The chain carries TRBV30 and TRBJ2-5; possibly TRBD2 for D (6 bases). Trimming left V 2 bases short and J 4 bases short, with 11 bases between. The CDR3 is made up of 13 amino acids. Germline V gene data show CDR1 as GTSNPN and CDR2 as SVGIG (reference sequence). The CDR3 bases are TGTGCCTGGAGTCGTCACGGGGGAGAGACCCAGTACTTC. This codes for CAWSRHGGETQYF.

This clone was counted a few times. A much larger clone differs by one base, so this may be a read error. The genes are TRBV6-1 and TRBJ2-2, with TRBD1 matching over 9 bases. The V gene's germline CDR1 is MNHNS and CDR2 SASEGT. The CDR3 extends over 15 amino acids. The CDR3 reads CASSVGDRDTVELFF. The DNA for the CDR3 is TGTGCCAGCAGTGTCGGGGACAGGGATACCGTGGAGCTGTTTTTT.

In its sample, this clone was seen many times. The rearrangement uses TRBV11-1 and TRBJ2-1; TRBD1 might be the D (6 bases). CDR1 is SGHAT and CDR2 is FQDESV in the germline V gene (reference sequence). Trimming removed 5 bases at V and 6 bases at J, with 14 bases between. The CDR3 has 14 amino acids. The CDR3 region has the DNA TGTGCCAGCAGCCTTACGCCCAGGGGCAATGAGCAGTTCTTC. This sequence encodes CASSLTPRGNEQFF. The whole variable domain, remainder taken from reference TRBV11-1 and TRBJ2-1, is EAEVAQSPRYKITEKSQAVAFWCDPISGHATLYWYRQILGQGPELLVQFQDESVVDDSQLPKDRFSAERLKGVDSTLKIQPAELGDSAMYLCASSLTPRGNEQFFGPGTRLTVL.

This clone was found many times. The chain couples TRBV3-1 to TRBJ2-7; 11 nucleotides agree with TRBD2. CDR1 and CDR2 (germline): LGHDT, YNNKEL (reference sequence). V lost 6 bases and J lost 3; bases outside the gene matches: 7. CDR3 length: 15 residues. The chain's CDR3 is CASSGTSGELYEQYF. The CDR3, as DNA: TGTGCCAGCAGTGGGACTAGCGGAGAACTCTACGAGCAGTACTTC.

This clone appeared many times. The rearrangement links TRBV12-3 or TRBV12-4 to TRBJ2-6; no reliable D call. The CDR3 spans 15 residues. Trimming took 2 bases from V and 2 from J, leaving 7 bases between them. CDR3 in DNA: TGTGCCAGCAGTTTATCGGCTGCTGGGGCCAACGTCCTGACTTTC. Protein: CASSLSAAGANVLTF.

In this sample, this clone turned up many times. The chain recombines TRBV19 with TRBJ1-1; TRBD1 matches at 7 bases. J lost 1 base, V lost 4 bases, and 6 bases had no gene match. The CDR3 consists of 15 residues. Germline lookup yields CDR1 LNHDA and CDR2 SQIVND (reference sequence). CDR3: CASSTQGGTNTEAFF. Here the CDR3 DNA reads TGTGCCAGTAGTACGCAGGGGGGAACGAACACTGAAGCTTTCTTT.

Turning to this clone: Since a much larger clone is just one base distant, this may be a read error. V usage is TRBV7-9 and J usage is TRBJ2-7; D gene uncertain. The CDR3 is made up of 14 amino acids. Trimming stripped 5 bases from V and 0 bases from J, with 11 bases between. Germline-derived CDR1 and CDR2 are SEHNR and FQNEAQ (reference sequence). Written as DNA, the CDR3 is TGTGCCAGCAGCCCAGAGCCGAACTCCTACGAGCAGTACTTC. This encodes CASSPEPNSYEQYF. Looking up the rest from reference TRBV7-9 and TRBJ2-7 gives the full variable domain: DTGVSQNPRHKITKRGQNVTFRCDPISEHNRLYWYRQTLGQGPEFLTYFQNEAQLEKSRLLSDRFSAERPKGSFSTLEIQRTEQGDSAMYLCASSPEPNSYEQYFGPGTRLTVT.

Ten or more counts support this clone. The chain couples TRBV27 to TRBJ2-6, with 9 bases matching TRBD1. The CDR3 runs to 15 residues. The germline V gene encodes CDR1 MNHEY and CDR2 SMNVEV (reference sequence). The V gene end was trimmed by 8 bases and the J gene end by 4 bases; junction bases not matched to a gene: 6. Here the CDR3 reads CASRTGGSGANVLTF. The CDR3 DNA reads TGTGCCAGCCGCACAGGGGGCTCCGGGGCCAACGTCCTGACTTTC.

This clone was counted ten times or more. This chain links TRBV5-1 with TRBJ2-2; a weak D match, TRBD1 (6 bases). V gave up 3 bases and J gave up 5 bases, with 11 bases separating them. The CDR3 is 14 amino acids. CDR1 is SGHRS and CDR2 is YFSETQ in the germline V gene. CDR3: CASSWFQGTGELFF. DNA for the CDR3: TGCGCCAGCAGCTGGTTCCAGGGGACCGGGGAGCTGTTTTTT.

As for this clone: A much larger clone differs by one base, so this may be a read error. The chain employs TRBV29-1 and TRBJ2-5, with D tentatively TRBD1 (5 bases). Trimming pared 0 bases from V and 4 bases from J, leaving 15 bases between. Germline CDR1 is SQVTM and CDR2 is ANQGSEA. The CDR3 loop spans 15 amino acids. CDR3 nucleotides: TGCAGCGTTGAAGATCCGGCCAGGGTAGGAGAGACCCAGTACTTC. It translates to CSVEDPARVGETQYF.

This clone was picked up a small number of times. The chain links TRBV6-1 to TRBJ1-6; 9 positions match TRBD1. CDR3 length equals 17 residues. Per the germline V gene, CDR1 is MNHNS and CDR2 is SASEGT. V was pared by 2 bases and J by 4 bases, with 6 bases of the junction left unmatched. The CDR3 DNA reads as TGTGCCAGCAGTGAAAGACAGGGGGGCGGTTATAATTCACCCCTCCACTTT. Translation gives CASSERQGGGYNSPLHF.

This chain uses TRBV6-1 with TRBJ1-5; no clear D. The CDR3 length is 15 residues. Trimming pared 3 bases from V and 1 base from J, leaving 10 bases between. Looked up from germline, CDR1 is MNHNS and CDR2 is SASEGT. CDR3 sequence (DNA): TGTGCCAGCAGTGAGAGTCACTCGAGCAATCAGCCCCAGCATTTT. It translates to CASSESHSSNQPQHF.

This clone was observed at least ten times. This chain links TRBV2 with TRBJ2-5; D gene unclear. V lost 6 bases and J lost 1, with 9 bases in between. The CDR3 length is 13 residues. Germline CDR1 SNHLY, CDR2 FYNNEI. CDR3 DNA: TGTGCCAGCAGGAAGAACCTCCAAGAGACCCAGTACTTC. Amino acids: CASRKNLQETQYF. The variable domain in full, completed from reference TRBV2 and TRBJ2-5, reads EPEVTQTPSHQVTQMGQEVILRCVPISNHLYFYWYRQILGQKVEFLVSFYNNEISEKSEIFDDQFSVERPDGSNFTLKIRSTKLEDSAMYFCASRKNLQETQYFGPGTRLLVL.

This clone was found many times. This CDR3 reads CASSYKASGYNEQFF. Here the CDR3 DNA reads TGTGCCAGCAGTTACAAGGCTAGCGGATACAATGAGCAGTTCTTC. The rearrangement joins TRBV6-5 to TRBJ2-1; TRBD2 matches 7 bases. V shed 2 bases and J 4 bases; nucleotides not matched to a gene: 5. CDR3 length: 15 residues. Germline V lookup: CDR1 MNHEY, CDR2 SVGAGI.

As to this clone: A much larger clone differs from this one at a single base, so this may be a read error. The DNA of the CDR3 is TGTGCCAGCAGCCCACGACGGGCCCTGTACTATGGCTACACCTTC. It encodes CASSPRRALYYGYTF. The genes are TRBV11-2 and TRBJ1-2, with no clear D. The CDR3 loop spans 15 amino acids. Germline CDR1 reads SGHAT; CDR2 reads FQNNGV. V dropped 5 bases and J dropped 3 bases, with 16 bases sitting between them.

This clone appeared many times. This chain connects TRBV18 to TRBJ2-2; 8 nucleotides agree with TRBD1. This CDR3 contains 15 residues. CDR1 and CDR2 from the germline V gene are KGHSH and LQKENI. The trim removed 5 bases at V and 2 bases at J, leaving 4 bases unmatched. CDR3: CASSTTGDNTGELFF. In nucleotides, the CDR3 is TGTGCCAGCTCAACGACAGGGGATAACACCGGGGAGCTGTTTTTT.

At least ten counts were recorded for this clone. The J gene is TRBJ1-1, the V gene TRBV5-1; D is unresolved. The CDR3 totals 15 residues. Trimming stripped 0 bases from V and 8 bases from J, with 17 bases between. Germline CDR1 is SGHRS and CDR2 is YFSETQ. CDR3 protein: CASSLDPILAQEAFF. The CDR3 bases are TGCGCCAGCAGCTTGGATCCGATACTCGCACAGGAAGCTTTCTTT.

V usage is TRBV5-1 and J usage is TRBJ1-2; TRBD1 might be the D (5 bases). Trimming pared 0 bases from V and 0 bases from J, leaving 12 bases between. CDR3 length: 16 residues. Germline V gene lookup returns CDR1 SGHRS and CDR2 YFSETQ. CDR3 protein: CASSLEVSGTNYGYTF. The DNA for the CDR3 is TGCGCCAGCAGCTTGGAGGTTTCAGGGACTAACTATGGCTACACCTTC.

V is TRBV2 and J is TRBJ1-2; 9 nucleotides match TRBD1. V was clipped by 5 bases and J by 8 bases; unmatched bases: 6. The CDR3 sequence is 13 residues long. Germline values: CDR1 SNHLY, CDR2 FYNNEI. The DNA for the CDR3 is TGTGCCAGCAGTTTCGGGACAGGGTTGGGCTACACCTTC. It specifies CASSFGTGLGYTF.

In its sample, this clone was seen once. V gene TRBV14 combines with J gene TRBJ1-2; 8 bases map to TRBD1. The V segment lost 3 bases and the J segment 2 bases; nucleotides outside the gene matches: 8. CDR1 SGHDN and CDR2 FVKESK come from the germline V gene. This CDR3 is 16 amino acids long. CDR3 residues: CASSHRIGQGNYGYTF. In DNA, the CDR3 is TGTGCCAGCAGCCACCGAATAGGACAGGGCAACTATGGCTACACCTTC.

This clone was seen ten or more times. V usage is TRBV12-3 or TRBV12-4 and J usage is TRBJ1-3; D is ambiguous. This CDR3 is 15 amino acids long. V was pared by 3 bases and J by 0 bases, with 9 bases between. CDR3 sequence reads: CASSFYVSSGNTIYF. The CDR3 bases are TGTGCCAGCAGTTTTTATGTAAGCTCTGGAAACACCATATATTTT.

This clone has a count of ten or more. This chain connects TRBV5-1 to TRBJ2-5; no definite D call. Germline V gene data show CDR1 as SGHRS and CDR2 as YFSETQ. V was pared by 3 bases and J by 6 bases, with 9 bases between. There are 12 residues in the CDR3. CDR3 loop: CASSYDHQTQYF. The CDR3 DNA sequence: TGCGCCAGCAGCTACGACCACCAGACCCAGTACTTC.

This clone was counted at least ten times. The V gene is TRBV11-2, the J gene TRBJ2-1; D tentatively fits TRBD1 or TRBD2 (5 bases each). Germline V gene data show CDR1 as SGHAT and CDR2 as FQNNGV. V gave up 5 bases and J gave up 5 bases, with 13 bases separating them. This CDR3 has 14 amino acids. The CDR3 loop is CASSIRDRNNEQFF. CDR3 nucleotides: TGTGCCAGCAGCATCCGGGACCGCAACAATGAGCAGTTCTTC.

To note about this clone: A much larger clone lies a single base off, so this may be a read error. The V call is TRBV5-4, the J call TRBJ1-2; no definite D call. From germline, CDR1 is SGHNT and CDR2 YYREEE (reference sequence). The CDR3 is 13 amino acids. The CDR3 loop is CARSLRLLGGYTF. CDR3 DNA sequence: TGTGCCCGCAGCTTAAGACTGCTAGGCGGCTACACCTTC.

The table lists this clone with many counts. The CDR3 region has the DNA TGTGCCAGCAGCCTAAGGGGGCTGGCTAATGAAAAACTGTTTTTT. The encoded protein is CASSLRGLANEKLFF. The J gene is TRBJ1-4, the V gene TRBV3-1, with 7 bases lining up with TRBD1. This CDR3 spans 15 amino acids. Unmatched junction bases numbered 5, after V lost 4 bases and J lost 3 bases. Germline-derived CDR1 and CDR2 are LGHDT and YNNKEL (reference sequence).